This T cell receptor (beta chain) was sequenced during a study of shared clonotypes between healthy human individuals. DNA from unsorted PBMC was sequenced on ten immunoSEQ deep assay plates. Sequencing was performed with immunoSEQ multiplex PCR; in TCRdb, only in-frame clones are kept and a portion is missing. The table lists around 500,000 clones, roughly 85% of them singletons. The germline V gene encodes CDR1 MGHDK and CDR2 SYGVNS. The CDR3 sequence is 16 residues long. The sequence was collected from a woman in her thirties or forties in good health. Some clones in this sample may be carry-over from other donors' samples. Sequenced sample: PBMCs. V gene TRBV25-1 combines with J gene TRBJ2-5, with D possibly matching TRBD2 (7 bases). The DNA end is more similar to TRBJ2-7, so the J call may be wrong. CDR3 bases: TGTGCCAGCAGCGCGTCTGCGGGGGCGTCTGGGTACGAGCAGTACTTC. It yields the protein CASSASAGASGYEQYF.